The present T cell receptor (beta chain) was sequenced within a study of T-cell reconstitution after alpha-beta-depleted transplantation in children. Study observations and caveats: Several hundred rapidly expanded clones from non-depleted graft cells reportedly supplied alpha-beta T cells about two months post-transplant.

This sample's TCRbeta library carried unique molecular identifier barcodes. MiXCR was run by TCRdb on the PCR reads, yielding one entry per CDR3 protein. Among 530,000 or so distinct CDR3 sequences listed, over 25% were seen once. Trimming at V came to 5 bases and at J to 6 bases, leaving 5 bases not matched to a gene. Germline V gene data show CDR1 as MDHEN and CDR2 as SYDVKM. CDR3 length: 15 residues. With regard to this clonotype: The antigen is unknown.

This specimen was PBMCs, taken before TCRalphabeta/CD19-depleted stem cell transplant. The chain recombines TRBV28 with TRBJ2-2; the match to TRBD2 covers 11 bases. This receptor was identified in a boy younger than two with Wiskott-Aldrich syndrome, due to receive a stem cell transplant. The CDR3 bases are TGTGCCAGCAGTCTTAGCGGGAGGGCGCCCGGGGAGCTGTTTTTT. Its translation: CASSLSGRAPGELFF.